The rows below give T cell receptor beta chains drawn from one sample of a study of blood T cell repertoires in COVID-19. Produced via immunoSEQ multiplex PCR; TCRdb's table is partial and in-frame only. The sample holds 220,000 or so clones, 80% to 85% seen once. Sequenced material: peripheral blood. All receptors derive from a woman in her twenties or thirties who had recovered from COVID-19. CDR3s include the opening cysteine and the closing phenylalanine or tryptophan. The order of the fields is clone size, D gene, V gene, J gene, CDR3 protein, CDR3 DNA. A D gene is named only where the DNA matches it firmly. Rows give clone size only sometimes, using once, few, many, or a class for an expanded clone.

-	TRBD2	TRBV9	TRBJ2-7	CASSVGGTSGAYEQYF	TGTGCCAGCAGCGTGGGGGGGACTAGCGGGGCCTACGAGCAGTACTTC
-	-	TRBV3-1/TRBV3-2	TRBJ2-7	CASSPYRDSPYEQYF	TGTGCCAGCAGCCCCTACCGGGACTCCCCCTACGAGCAGTACTTC
-	-	TRBV7-3	TRBJ1-2	CASSPSGGASDGYTF	TGTGCCAGCAGCCCATCGGGGGGGGCGAGCGATGGCTACACCTTC
-	-	TRBV2	TRBJ1-3	CASVQDSGNTIYF	TGTGCCAGTGTGCAGGACTCTGGAAACACCATATATTTT
-	TRBD2	TRBV6-5	TRBJ2-5	CASSYRPSGQQETQYF	TGTGCCAGCAGTTACAGGCCTAGCGGGCAGCAAGAGACCCAGTACTTC
-	TRBD1	TRBV29-1	TRBJ1-2	CSVFSPFGQALYGYTF	TGCAGCGTTTTCTCTCCCTTCGGACAGGCCCTATATGGCTACACCTTC
few	-	TRBV3-1/TRBV3-2	TRBJ1-2	CASSPTVTYGYTF	TGTGCCAGCAGCCCTACAGTGACCTATGGCTACACCTTC
-	TRBD1	TRBV19	TRBJ1-5	CASSSHRGQPQHF	TGTGCCAGTAGTTCCCACAGGGGTCAGCCCCAGCATTTT
-	TRBD2	TRBV6-5	TRBJ2-7	CASSPGLAREQYF	TGTGCCAGCAGTCCCGGACTAGCGCGGGAGCAGTACTTC
once	TRBD1	TRBV19	TRBJ2-6	CASSISGRDRGPSGANVLTF	TGTGCCAGTAGTATATCCGGGCGGGACAGGGGGCCCTCTGGGGCCAACGTCCTGACTTTC
-	-	TRBV9	TRBJ2-1	CASNPGSSYNEQFF	TGTGCCAGCAATCCGGGAAGCTCCTACAATGAGCAGTTCTTC
-	TRBD1	TRBV5-6	TRBJ1-4	CASSLPGQSSGANEKLFF	TGTGCCAGCAGCCTACCGGGACAGAGTTCTGGCGCTAATGAAAAACTGTTTTTT
-	TRBD2	TRBV28	TRBJ2-3	CASSLVAAGGLDTQYF	TGTGCCAGCAGTTTAGTGGCGGCGGGAGGCTTAGATACGCAGTATTTT
-	-	TRBV6-6	TRBJ2-7	CASSYGDWEHEQYF	TGTGCCAGCAGTTACGGGGACTGGGAACACGAGCAGTACTTC
-	TRBD1	TRBV29-1	TRBJ2-1	CSVLTGRNNEQFF	TGCAGCGTGCTGACAGGGCGGAACAATGAGCAGTTCTTC
-	TRBD2	TRBV2	TRBJ2-5	CASSLGLAGWETQYF	TGTGCCAGCAGTTTAGGACTAGCGGGATGGGAGACCCAGTACTTC
-	-	TRBV5-1	TRBJ1-6	CATRGEGSSPLHF	TGCGCCACCCGGGGTGAGGGTAGCTCACCCCTCCACTTT
-	TRBD2	TRBV5-5	TRBJ2-5	CASSFLAGIQETQYF	TGTGCCAGCAGCTTCCTAGCGGGGATCCAAGAGACCCAGTACTTC
many	-	TRBV28	TRBJ2-7	CASSPNPYEQYF	TGTGCCAGCAGTCCTAATCCCTACGAGCAGTACTTC
-	TRBD2	TRBV19	TRBJ2-2	CASFLTSAGSGELFF	TGTGCCAGCTTCCTAACTAGCGCCGGGAGCGGGGAGCTGTTTTTT
once	TRBD2	TRBV7-9	TRBJ2-5	CASSISRGGLETQYF	TGTGCCAGCAGCATAAGCCGGGGGGGGCTGGAGACCCAGTACTTC
-	TRBD1	TRBV7-9	TRBJ2-1	CASSRDRGREQFF	TGTGCCAGCAGCCGGGACAGGGGAAGAGAGCAGTTCTTC
-	TRBD2	TRBV12-5	TRBJ2-1	CASGLVFGRANHNEQFF	TGTGCTAGTGGTTTGGTCTTTGGGAGGGCCAACCACAATGAGCAGTTCTTC
-	TRBD1	TRBV11-1	TRBJ1-2	CASSFNRGGGGYTF	TGTGCCAGCAGCTTTAACAGGGGAGGAGGTGGCTACACCTTC
-	-	TRBV27	TRBJ1-2	CASSLYPPGYGYTF	TGTGCCAGCAGTTTATATCCCCCCGGGTATGGCTACACCTTC
-	-	TRBV6-4	TRBJ2-7	CASSPDTGTYEQYF	TGTGCCAGCAGCCCTGACACCGGGACCTACGAGCAGTACTTC
-	-	TRBV9	TRBJ1-3	CASSVAGGVSSGNTIYF	TGTGCCAGCAGCGTAGCCGGCGGGGTTAGCTCTGGAAACACCATATATTTT
once	-	TRBV5-4	TRBJ2-1	CASSLAEGYNEQFF	TGTGCCAGCAGCTTGGCAGAGGGTTACAATGAGCAGTTCTTC
-	-	TRBV7-9	TRBJ1-5	CASSLSGGQPQHF	TGTGCCAGCAGCTTGAGCGGAGGGCAGCCCCAGCATTTT
-	TRBD1	TRBV11-2	TRBJ1-1	CASSLQGAVTEAFF	TGTGCCAGCAGCTTACAGGGGGCGGTCACTGAAGCTTTCTTT
-	TRBD1	TRBV28	TRBJ2-7	CASSQTGLPSYEQYF	TGTGCCAGCAGCCAGACAGGGCTACCCTCCTACGAGCAGTACTTC
-	TRBD2	TRBV4-1	TRBJ2-3	CASSPGKGSGRARTDTQYF	TGCGCCAGCAGCCCTGGGAAGGGAAGCGGGAGGGCCCGCACAGATACGCAGTATTTT
-	TRBD1	TRBV6-5	TRBJ1-2	CASGQGITYGYTF	TGTGCCAGCGGACAGGGAATAACCTATGGCTACACCTTC
-	TRBD2	TRBV24-1	TRBJ2-3	CATSDSSGSGTDTQYF	TGTGCCACCAGTGACTCTAGCGGGAGCGGTACAGATACGCAGTATTTT
-	TRBD2	TRBV28	TRBJ2-1	CASSLNERGEQFF	TGTGCCAGCAGTTTAAACGAGCGGGGCGAGCAGTTCTTC
-	-	TRBV9	TRBJ1-2	CASSSSGQNYGYTF	TGTGCCAGCAGCTCATCAGGGCAGAACTATGGCTACACCTTC
-	-	TRBV6-4	TRBJ2-7	CASSDWVRAGDSYEQYF	TGTGCCAGCAGTGACTGGGTTAGGGCCGGGGATTCCTACGAGCAGTACTTC
-	-	TRBV6-6	TRBJ1-5	CASSYAGRLSNQPQHF	TGTGCCAGCAGTTACGCGGGAAGGCTTAGCAATCAGCCCCAGCATTTT
-	-	TRBV9	TRBJ2-4	CASSAGAGDGKNIQYF	TGTGCCAGCAGCGCGGGGGCGGGAGATGGCAAAAACATTCAGTACTTC
-	-	TRBV7-9	TRBJ1-2	CASSTGGYGYTF	TGTGCCAGCAGCACGGGAGGCTATGGCTACACCTTC
few	-	TRBV2	TRBJ2-7	CASSHYEQYF	TGTGCCAGCAGCCACTACGAGCAGTACTTC
-	-	TRBV27	TRBJ2-3	CASSRGTDTQYF	TGTGCCAGCAGTAGAGGCACAGATACGCAGTATTTT
-	TRBD2	TRBV5-1	TRBJ2-5	CASSHRTSGGGIQETQYF	TGCGCCAGCAGCCACAGGACTAGCGGGGGGGGTATCCAAGAGACCCAGTACTTC
once	-	TRBV3-1/TRBV3-2	TRBJ2-2	CASSPHHTGELFF	TGTGCCAGCAGCCCCCATCACACCGGGGAGCTGTTTTTT
-	TRBD2	TRBV5-1	TRBJ2-7	CASSLANKREGSYEQYF	TGCGCCAGCAGCTTGGCCAACAAGCGGGAGGGCTCCTACGAGCAGTACTTC
-	-	TRBV9	TRBJ2-3	CASSVRLDADTQYF	TGTGCCAGCAGCGTACGGCTAGATGCAGATACGCAGTATTTT
-	-	TRBV7-9	TRBJ2-5	CASSLAAIETQYF	TGTGCCAGCAGCTTAGCGGCAATAGAGACCCAGTACTTC
-	TRBD2	TRBV3-1/TRBV3-2	TRBJ2-2	CASSLSGRVPGELFF	TGTGCCAGCAGCCTTAGCGGGAGGGTTCCCGGGGAGCTGTTTTTT
-	-	TRBV28	TRBJ1-5	CASSLVGQTEQPQHF	TGTGCCAGCAGTTTAGTTGGACAGACAGAGCAGCCCCAGCATTTT
-	-	TRBV19	TRBJ1-2	CASSISRKPYYGYTF	TGTGCCAGTAGTATAAGCAGGAAACCGTACTATGGCTACACCTTC
-	-	TRBV5-1	TRBJ1-1	CASSPSRGDTEAFF	TGCGCCAGCAGCCCCTCTAGAGGCGACACTGAAGCTTTCTTT
-	-	TRBV6-5	TRBJ2-5	CASSYQGLQYF	TGTGCCAGCAGTTATCAGGGCCTTCAGTACTTC
few	TRBD1	TRBV5-1	TRBJ2-3	CASTTGQGTDTQYF	TGCGCCAGCACCACGGGACAGGGGACAGATACGCAGTATTTT